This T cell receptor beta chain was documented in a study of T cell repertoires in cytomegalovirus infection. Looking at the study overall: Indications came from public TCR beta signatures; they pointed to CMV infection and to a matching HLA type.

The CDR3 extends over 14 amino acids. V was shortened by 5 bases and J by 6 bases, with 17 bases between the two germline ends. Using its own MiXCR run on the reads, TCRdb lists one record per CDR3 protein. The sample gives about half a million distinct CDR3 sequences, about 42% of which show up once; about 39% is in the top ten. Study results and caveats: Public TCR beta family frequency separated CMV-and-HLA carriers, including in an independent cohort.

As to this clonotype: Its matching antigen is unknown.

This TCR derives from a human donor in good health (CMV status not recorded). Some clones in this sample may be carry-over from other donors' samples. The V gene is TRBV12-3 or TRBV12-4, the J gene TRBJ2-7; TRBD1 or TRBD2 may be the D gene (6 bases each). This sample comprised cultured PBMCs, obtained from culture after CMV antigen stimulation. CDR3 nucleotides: TGTGCCAGCAGTACCCTAGGAGGGGGACTCGAGCAGTACTTC. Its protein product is CASSTLGGGLEQYF.